Described below is a single T cell receptor (beta chain) sequence and its context. Antigen unknown. This specimen belongs to a study of shared clonotypes between healthy human individuals. Produced via immunoSEQ multiplex PCR; TCRdb's table is partial and in-frame only. The table includes over a million clones, approximately 76% detected once. Study-wide points: When compared with the clonotypes that were shared by all four sorted-subset donors, the non-shared clonotypes turned out to have lower generation probabilities.

Germline V gives CDR1 SEHNR, CDR2 FQNEAQ (reference sequence). The CDR3 loop spans 16 amino acids. V was trimmed by 3 bases and J by 2 bases, leaving 11 bases between them. Sequencing was performed on memory CD4+ T cells sorted from blood. The subset is: CD45RA-negative fraction. The receptor comes from a man between 18 and 35 years old in good health. The chain has TRBV7-9 and TRBJ2-6, with a weak D call TRBD2 (6 bases). As DNA, the CDR3 is TGTGCCAGCAGCTTTAATACGGGGGCTGGGGCCAACGTCCTGACTTTC. This translates into CASSFNTGAGANVLTF.